These 14 T cell receptor beta chains were all obtained from the same sample, sequenced in a study of blood T cell repertoires in COVID-19. The repertoire was sequenced with immunoSEQ multiplex PCR; TCRdb's copy has only in-frame clones and lacks some. The sample has around 260,000 clones, roughly 87% seen once. The sample was peripheral blood. The origin of the receptors is a human donor in a cohort sampled during active COVID-19.

V gene TRBV7-9 combines with J gene TRBJ1-2; 11 bases map to TRBD1. CDR1 and CDR2 (germline): SEHNR, FQNEAQ (reference sequence). Trimming took 3 bases from V and 7 from J; bases not matched to a gene: 7. The CDR3 has 15 residues. The CDR3 nucleotides are TGTGCCAGCAGCTTTCGGACAGGGGGCGCGTTTGGCTACACCTTC. The encoded protein is CASSFRTGGAFGYTF.

For this clone: The junction does not match germline at one end; this may be a read error. This rearrangement joins TRBV6-4 to TRBJ1-1; 7 positions match TRBD1. Germline CDR1 and CDR2: MRHNA and SNTAGT. There are 12 residues in the CDR3. In DNA, the CDR3 is TGTGCCAGCAGAAGCCAAGCGACAGGGTCCCCCTTT. This sequence encodes CASRSQATGSPF.

This CDR3 is CASSSTRGLVTEAFF. The CDR3 DNA reads as TGTGCCAGCAGCTCAACCAGGGGGCTCGTCACTGAAGCTTTCTTT. The chain uses TRBV5-4 and TRBJ1-1; the match to TRBD1 covers 8 bases. The CDR3 covers 15 residues. The trim removed 3 bases at V and 4 bases at J, leaving 8 bases unmatched. Germline-derived CDR1 and CDR2 are SGHNT and YYREEE (reference sequence).

This chain links TRBV19 with TRBJ1-2, with D maybe TRBD1 (6 bases). The CDR3 is 13 residues long. Germline CDR1 and CDR2: LNHDA and SQIVND (reference sequence). Trimming removed 1 base at V and 7 bases at J, with 10 bases between. This chain's CDR3 is CASSIGQVFGYTF. The CDR3 DNA reads TGTGCCAGTAGTATAGGACAGGTATTTGGCTACACCTTC.

The genes are TRBV5-1 and TRBJ2-7; no firm D call. The ends were cut back, 4 bases at V and 3 bases at J, with 8 bases in the middle. The CDR3 extends over 12 amino acids. Germline values: CDR1 SGHRS, CDR2 YFSETQ. The CDR3 DNA is TGCGCCAGCAGCGAAAACAGCTACGAGCAGTACTTC. As protein: CASSENSYEQYF. Full variable domain (remainder filled in from reference TRBV5-1 and TRBJ2-7): KAGVTQTPRYLIKTRGQQVTLSCSPISGHRSVSWYQQTPGQGLQFLFEYFSETQRNKGNFPGRFSGRQFSNSRSEMNVSTLELGDSALYLCASSENSYEQYFGPGTRLTVT.

There are a few counts of this clone. The J gene is TRBJ1-1, the V gene TRBV6-5; 9 bases agree with TRBD1. Germline CDR1 and CDR2: MNHEY and SVGAGI. This CDR3 has 14 residues. Trimming cost V 4 bases and J 6 bases; bases outside gene matches: 6. The CDR3 reads CASSSGQGSPEAFF. The CDR3 DNA reads as TGTGCCAGCAGTTCGGGACAGGGATCCCCTGAAGCTTTCTTT.

On this clone: Germline is not matched at one junction end, which may reflect a read error. The CDR3 here is CASSQGLSGRVVDTQYF. In DNA form, the CDR3 reads TGTGCCAGCAGTCAAGGGCTTAGCGGGAGAGTCGTAGATACGCAGTATTTT. J is TRBJ2-3 and V is TRBV3-1 (or the pseudogene TRBV3-2); 9 positions agree with TRBD2. CDR3 length: 17 residues. In germline, CDR1 is LGHDT, CDR2 YNNKEL (reference sequence).

The table lists this clone with a few counts. The V gene is TRBV30, the J gene TRBJ1-4, with a possible D match to TRBD1 (6 bases). Germline CDR1 is GTSNPN and CDR2 is SVGIG (reference sequence). The CDR3 sequence is 14 residues long. Trimming took off 6 bases at V and 5 bases at J, with 16 bases between the two ends. This chain's CDR3 is CACLGGGGNEKLFF. CDR3 coding DNA: TGTGCCTGCCTCGGGGGCGGGGGGAATGAAAAACTGTTTTTT.

In its sample, this clone was seen once. The DNA of the CDR3 is TGTGCCACCAGTGACTCGGTCGGGGAGACCCAGTACTTC. This sequence encodes CATSDSVGETQYF. V is TRBV24-1 and J is TRBJ2-5; D gene uncertain. This CDR3 is 13 amino acids long. Germline V gene data show CDR1 as KGHDR and CDR2 as SFDVKD. Trimming shortened V by 4 bases and J by 5 bases, and 10 bases separated the two germline ends.

This clone was detected once. Different DNA sequences within this sample yield the same CDR3. The chain joins TRBV7-2 to TRBJ1-1; D call uncertain. CDR3 length: 14 amino acids. V dropped 2 bases and J dropped 1 base, with 8 bases sitting between them. Germline CDR1 SGHTA, CDR2 FQGNSA. The DNA for the CDR3 is TGTGCCAGCAGCTTATCCGCGGAGAACACTGAAGCTTTCTTT. Translation: CASSLSAENTEAFF.

This chain uses TRBV9 with TRBJ2-6; the D is unclear. The ends were cut back, 4 bases at V and 0 bases at J, with 14 bases in the middle. CDR1 and CDR2 (germline): SGDLS, YYNGEE. The CDR3 sequence is 17 residues long. Here the CDR3 reads CASSPRHLSSGANVLTF. The CDR3 DNA sequence: TGTGCCAGCAGCCCGAGGCACCTGAGCTCTGGGGCCAACGTCCTGACTTTC.

This clone appeared a few times. Germline and junction disagree at one end, which may indicate a read error. The DNA of the CDR3 is TGTGCTAGCAGCCGAACGGGACTAGGGAAAGAGACCCAGTACTTC. This translates into CASSRTGLGKETQYF. This rearrangement joins TRBV7-7 to TRBJ2-5; 8 nucleotides match TRBD2. This CDR3 comprises 15 residues. Looked up from germline, CDR1 is SSHAT and CDR2 is FNYEAQ (reference sequence).

The V and J genes are TRBV6-2 or TRBV6-3 and TRBJ1-6; 8 bases match TRBD1. The CDR3 is made up of 16 amino acids. V lost 2 bases to trimming and J lost 2 bases; unmatched junction nucleotides: 2. CDR1 is MNHEY and CDR2 is SVGEGT in the germline V gene. The CDR3 reads CASSYGTGTYNSPLHF. CDR3 coding DNA: TGTGCCAGCAGTTACGGGACAGGCACCTATAATTCACCCCTCCACTTT.

The CDR3 DNA reads TGTGCCAGTTCGCTAGCGGTCCGGCGGGGCACAGATACGCAGTATTTT. It codes for CASSLAVRRGTDTQYF. The chain has TRBV19 and TRBJ2-3, with 7 positions matching TRBD2. The CDR3 covers 16 residues. The germline V gene has CDR1 LNHDA and CDR2 SQIVND (reference sequence). V shed 8 bases, J shed 1 base, and the junction held 12 bases outside the gene matches.